One and the same sample provided the 3 T cell receptor beta chains below, sequenced in a study of cytomegalovirus exposure and HLA in healthy donors. The PCR had 60 Vbeta and 13 Jbeta primers. Here immunoSEQ multiplex PCR was the method, and the copy in TCRdb shows in-frame clones only, minus some. The table lists about 110,000 clones, 55% to 80% of them singletons. Sequencing was performed on PBMCs. The receptors were sampled from a woman aged 25 to 39 in good health and CMV-seronegative.

This chain links TRBV19 with TRBJ1-4; a possible D gene is TRBD1 (5 bases). The CDR3 covers 19 residues. CDR1 and CDR2 (germline): LNHDA, SQIVND (reference sequence). Between the trimmed V and J ends, which lost 4 bases and 3 bases, there was a span of 24 bases. CDR3 in DNA: TGTGCCAGTAGTAAGGGCCGGTGGCGGGGGTCGGCGGCTAATGAAAAACTGTTTTTT. Translation: CASSKGRWRGSAANEKLFF. The variable domain in full, with the rest retrieved from reference TRBV19 and TRBJ1-4, is DGGITQSPKYLFRKEGQNVTLSCEQNLNHDAMYWYRQDPGQGLRLIYYSQIVNDFQKGDIAEGYSVSREKKESFPLTVTSAQKNPTAFYLCASSKGRWRGSAANEKLFFGSGTQLSVL.

The rearrangement uses TRBV5-1 and TRBJ2-3, with TRBD2 identical over 9 bases. Germline CDR1 is SGHRS and CDR2 is YFSETQ. The CDR3 runs 17 residues. Trimming removed 4 bases from V and 1 base from J; junction bases left unmatched: 10. In DNA form, the CDR3 reads TGCGCCAGCAGCCCTGCGGGACTAGCTTCGGGCACAGATACGCAGTATTTT. Translated: CASSPAGLASGTDTQYF.

This clone was found once. The V call is TRBV27, the J call TRBJ1-1; the match to TRBD1 covers 7 bases. The CDR3 spans 16 residues. The junction had 9 bases not matched to a gene; V was cut back by 5 bases and J by 0 bases. CDR1 and CDR2 from the germline V gene are MNHEY and SMNVEV (reference sequence). CDR3 amino acids: CASSPYLDRLNTEAFF. Written as DNA, the CDR3 is TGTGCCAGCAGTCCTTACCTGGACAGGTTGAACACTGAAGCTTTCTTT.